The 12 T cell receptor beta chains below come from one sample, sequenced in a study of blood T cell repertoires in COVID-19. TCRdb's table, derived via immunoSEQ multiplex PCR, lists solely in-frame clones and lacks some. Of 150,000 to 200,000 clones detected, about 90% appear once; the ten largest clones hold 4.5% to 5%. What was sequenced was peripheral blood. Source of these receptors: a man in his thirties or forties with COVID-19, enrolled during active disease.

This chain links TRBV5-6 with TRBJ1-3; D possibly corresponds to TRBD1 (6 bases). From germline, CDR1 is SGHDT and CDR2 YYEEEE. V was trimmed by 4 bases and J by 4 bases, leaving 9 bases between them. This CDR3 has 13 amino acids. The CDR3 loop is CASSPGVGNTIYF. Here the CDR3 DNA reads TGTGCCAGCAGCCCAGGGGTCGGAAACACCATATATTTT.

About this clone itself: Other nucleotide sequences from this sample produce the same CDR3. The chain links TRBV19 to TRBJ2-3, with a tentative D call TRBD1 (5 bases). Trimming shortened V by 4 bases and J by 1 base, and 6 bases separated the two germline ends. The germline CDR1 and CDR2 sequences are LNHDA and SQIVND (reference sequence). This CDR3 contains 13 residues. The CDR3 nucleotides read TGTGCCAGTAGTACCAGGGGCACAGATACGCAGTATTTT. Protein product: CASSTRGTDTQYF.

The chain uses TRBV19 and TRBJ1-6; tentative D call: TRBD1 (5 bases). CDR1 is LNHDA and CDR2 is SQIVND in the germline V gene (reference sequence). CDR3 length: 15 amino acids. Between the trimmed V and J ends, which lost 3 bases and 5 bases, there was a span of 11 bases. CDR3 in DNA: TGTGCCAGTAGTATCGGCGGGGGGAATAATTCACCCCTCCACTTT. Encoded protein: CASSIGGGNNSPLHF. Filled out from reference TRBV19 and TRBJ1-6, the complete variable domain reads DGGITQSPKYLFRKEGQNVTLSCEQNLNHDAMYWYRQDPGQGLRLIYYSQIVNDFQKGDIAEGYSVSREKKESFPLTVTSAQKNPTAFYLCASSIGGGNNSPLHFGNGTRLTVT.

As regards this clone: The same CDR3 can be traced to other DNA sequences in this sample. The rearrangement uses TRBV19 and TRBJ2-2; D perhaps matches TRBD1 (6 bases). The CDR3 covers 16 residues. Trimming shortened V by 3 bases and J by 0 bases, and 11 bases separated the two germline ends. Germline CDR1 LNHDA, CDR2 SQIVND (reference sequence). CDR3: CASSIPRGTNTGELFF. CDR3 coding DNA: TGTGCCAGTAGTATCCCCAGGGGAACGAACACCGGGGAGCTGTTTTTT.

The rearrangement uses TRBV5-1 and TRBJ2-2, with TRBD2 as a possible D gene (7 bases). This CDR3 has 16 residues. V was trimmed by 4 bases and J by 0 bases, leaving 13 bases between them. Germline values: CDR1 SGHRS, CDR2 YFSETQ. DNA for the CDR3: TGCGCCAGCAGCCCCTGGGAGGGGGCGAACACCGGGGAGCTGTTTTTT. Translated: CASSPWEGANTGELFF.

The genes are TRBV27 and TRBJ1-5, with 11 nucleotides matching TRBD1. CDR3 length: 17 residues. Trimming took 6 bases from V and 3 from J; bases not matched to a gene: 10. Germline V gene lookup returns CDR1 MNHEY and CDR2 SMNVEV (reference sequence). The DNA of the CDR3 is TGTGCCAGCAGCCCGAGGACAGGGGGCTTTTTCAATCAGCCCCAGCATTTT. Protein: CASSPRTGGFFNQPQHF.

The chain has TRBV7-8 and TRBJ2-3, with a tentative D call TRBD2 (6 bases). Trimming pared 2 bases from V and 5 bases from J, leaving 11 bases between. Germline CDR1 and CDR2: SGHVS and FQNEAQ. The CDR3 loop spans 14 amino acids. CDR3 region: CASSLRRRGDTQYF. The CDR3 DNA reads as TGTGCCAGCAGCTTAAGAAGGAGGGGAGATACGCAGTATTTT.

This rearrangement joins TRBV6-5 to TRBJ1-4; D remains unclear. V lost 5 bases and J 5 bases, leaving 12 bases between the germline ends. This CDR3 comprises 14 residues. The germline V gene has CDR1 MNHEY and CDR2 SVGAGI. The CDR3 DNA reads TGTGCCAGCAGTCCCCCCGGGGTCAATGAAAAACTGTTTTTT. Translating it yields CASSPPGVNEKLFF.

The chain has TRBV11-2 and TRBJ1-2, with D possibly TRBD1 on 6 matching bases. Germline assignment: CDR1 SGHAT and CDR2 FQNNGV. This CDR3 has 15 amino acids. V gave up 5 bases and J gave up 4 bases, with 17 bases separating them. The CDR3 DNA is TGTGCCAGCAGCCCAGGGAGGGGGGTAGGCTATGGCTACACCTTC. It translates to CASSPGRGVGYGYTF.

The chain recombines TRBV5-5 with TRBJ1-1; TRBD1 matches 9 bases. This CDR3 is 15 amino acids long. The germline V gene has CDR1 SGHKS and CDR2 YYEKEE (reference sequence). J lost 1 base, V lost 4 bases, and 5 bases had no gene match. The CDR3 loop is CASSHRGLGNTEAFF. As DNA, the CDR3 is TGTGCCAGCAGCCACAGGGGGCTTGGGAACACTGAAGCTTTCTTT.

This rearrangement joins TRBV6-1 to TRBJ1-6; TRBD1 matches 11 bases. After removal of 3 bases from V and 8 bases from J, the junction contained 15 bases not matched to a gene. Per the germline V gene, CDR1 is MNHNS and CDR2 is SASEGT. The CDR3 spans 19 residues. The CDR3 DNA reads TGTGCCAGCAGTGAGCCACCGGGACAGGGGGAATCGGTTGATTCACCCCTCCACTTT. Its translation: CASSEPPGQGESVDSPLHF.

The J gene is TRBJ2-5, the V gene TRBV5-8; 9 bases are shared with TRBD2. The trim removed 0 bases at V and 5 bases at J, leaving 5 bases unmatched. Germline lookup yields CDR1 SGHTS and CDR2 YDEGEE. There are 15 residues in the CDR3. CDR3 region: CASSLEGTSRETQYF. CDR3 DNA sequence: TGTGCCAGCAGCTTGGAGGGGACTAGCAGGGAGACCCAGTACTTC.